This TCR beta chain originates from a study of Ad26.COV2.S vaccination and SARS-CoV-2 variants. The treatment is: some 20 received Ad26.COV2.S at low or high dose, single or two shots; about 5 received placebo; per-sample allocation not given. Day 63 following the first vaccine or placebo injection was when the samples were taken. The CDR3 totals 15 residues. Germline V CDR1 and CDR2: LNHDA, SQIVND (reference sequence). V was clipped by 4 bases and J by 11 bases, with 20 bases between them. Sequencing used immunoSEQ multiplex PCR; TCRdb keeps in-frame clones, though not all of them. The sample carries about 680,000 clones, about 89% recorded once.

The chain joins TRBV19 to TRBJ1-4, with TRBD1 as a possible D gene (5 bases). Sequenced material: peripheral blood, taken in a trial of Ad26.COV2.S vaccine versus placebo. The receptor comes from a person aged 18-65 years who received the Ad26.COV2.S COVID-19 vaccine or a placebo. The CDR3 coding sequence is TGTGCCAGTAGTAGGGTGGACACTAACCTGGAGAAACTGTTTTTT. Amino acids: CASSRVDTNLEKLFF.